These 20 T cell receptor beta chains originate from one sample sequenced in a study of B cell selection in AIRE deficiency. Regulatory T cells were sorted as CD4+CD25hiCD127low/negative. Sequencing was performed with immunoSEQ multiplex PCR; in TCRdb, only in-frame clones are kept and a portion is missing. The table lists 28,000 or so clones, around 92% of them singletons. Specimen: CD4+CD25+ Tregs sorted from PBMCs. Receptors originate from a human donor in good health.

The rearrangement links TRBV12-5 to TRBJ1-5; 8 bases agree with TRBD1. The V segment lost 6 bases and the J segment 6 bases; nucleotides outside the gene matches: 4. Germline values: CDR1 LGHNT, CDR2 FRNRAP. The CDR3 covers 13 residues. DNA of the CDR3: TGTGCTAGTGGGCTGACAGGGGTTCAGCCCCAGCATTTT. This translates into CASGLTGVQPQHF.

This clone has just one count. This sequence joins TRBV9 and TRBJ2-3; 7 positions agree with TRBD1. The V and J ends lost 3 bases and 2 bases, in that order; junction bases with no gene match: 6. CDR3 size: 15 residues. The germline CDR1 and CDR2 sequences are SGDLS and YYNGEE. The CDR3 loop reads CASSADRVSTDTQYF. The CDR3 DNA is TGTGCCAGCAGCGCCGACAGGGTCTCCACAGATACGCAGTATTTT.

The V and J genes are TRBV29-1 and TRBJ1-1; no clear D. The germline CDR1 and CDR2 sequences are SQVTM and ANQGSEA. The ends were cut back, 5 bases at V and 2 bases at J, with 12 bases in the middle. The CDR3 consists of 13 residues. Here the CDR3 reads CSVFPPKNTEAFF. In DNA, the CDR3 is TGCAGCGTTTTCCCGCCTAAAAACACTGAAGCTTTCTTT.

The chain carries TRBV2 and TRBJ1-4; weak D call: TRBD1 (5 bases). The CDR3 has 15 residues. CDR1 is SNHLY and CDR2 is FYNNEI in the germline V gene. The germline V and J ends were trimmed by 7 bases and 3 bases, with 15 bases remaining between them. The CDR3 nucleotides read TGTGCCAGCACCTATCAGGGCCTTCCTAATGAAAAACTGTTTTTT. It yields the protein CASTYQGLPNEKLFF.

The chain employs TRBV11-2 and TRBJ2-3; TRBD1 matches 8 bases. This CDR3 contains 15 residues. CDR1 SGHAT and CDR2 FQNNGV come from the germline V gene. The junction had 4 bases not matched to a gene; V was cut back by 5 bases and J by 0 bases. This CDR3 reads CASSPGTGSTDTQYF. DNA of the CDR3: TGTGCCAGCAGCCCCGGGACAGGAAGCACAGATACGCAGTATTTT.

The chain couples TRBV5-1 to TRBJ1-6, with 7 bases lining up with TRBD1. Unmatched junction bases numbered 14, after V lost 3 bases and J lost 8 bases. Germline V gene sequence: CDR1 SGHRS, CDR2 YFSETQ. The CDR3 is 17 residues long. The CDR3 sequence is CASSSAKGGRRDSPLHF. The DNA for the CDR3 is TGCGCCAGCAGCTCGGCGAAAGGGGGCCGAAGGGATTCACCCCTCCACTTT. Drawing the rest from reference TRBV5-1 and TRBJ1-6, the complete variable domain is KAGVTQTPRYLIKTRGQQVTLSCSPISGHRSVSWYQQTPGQGLQFLFEYFSETQRNKGNFPGRFSGRQFSNSRSEMNVSTLELGDSALYLCASSSAKGGRRDSPLHFGNGTRLTVT.

This chain joins TRBV5-1 and TRBJ2-4; TRBD2 agrees at 7 bases. The junction had 4 bases not matched to a gene; V was cut back by 8 bases and J by 8 bases. The germline gives CDR1 SGHRS, CDR2 YFSETQ. The CDR3 length is 11 residues. CDR3 protein: CASRGGDIQYF. CDR3 nucleotide sequence: TGCGCCAGTCGGGGAGGGGACATTCAGTACTTC.

The chain joins TRBV14 to TRBJ2-3, with D possibly being TRBD2 (6 bases). The CDR3 spans 16 residues. The V gene's germline CDR1 is SGHDN and CDR2 FVKESK. V shed 4 bases and J shed 2 bases, with 16 bases lying between them. Here the CDR3 reads CASSLLGGTFTDTQYF. The CDR3 region has the DNA TGTGCCAGCAGCCTCCTAGGCGGGACCTTCACAGATACGCAGTATTTT.

The genes are TRBV6-5 and TRBJ2-7; 12 bases match TRBD2. Germline lookup yields CDR1 MNHEY and CDR2 SVGAGI. The CDR3 consists of 14 residues. V was pared by 7 bases and J by 6 bases, with 7 bases of the junction left unmatched. In DNA form, the CDR3 reads TGTGCCAGCAACTCTCTAGCGGGGGGGCCCGAGCAGTACTTC. Amino acids: CASNSLAGGPEQYF.

This chain uses TRBV25-1 with TRBJ1-4, with TRBD1 matching 7 bases. Trimming removed 10 bases from V and 4 bases from J; junction bases left unmatched: 6. CDR1 MGHDK and CDR2 SYGVNS come from the germline V gene. This CDR3 is built from 13 residues. Here the CDR3 reads CATAGQINEKLFF. DNA for the CDR3: TGTGCCACCGCGGGACAGATTAATGAAAAACTGTTTTTT.

This clone was found a few times. The V and J genes are TRBV9 and TRBJ1-1; possibly TRBD1 for D (6 bases). The V and J ends lost 3 bases and 4 bases respectively, with 13 bases between them. The CDR3 totals 14 residues. The germline V gene has CDR1 SGDLS and CDR2 YYNGEE. CDR3 coding DNA: TGTGCCAGCAGCGAGCACAGGGTGGGCACTGAAGCTTTCTTT. Its translation is CASSEHRVGTEAFF.

The rearrangement links TRBV18 to TRBJ2-7; 9 bases align to TRBD1. Trimming removed 4 bases from V and 2 bases from J; junction bases left unmatched: 6. CDR3 length: 15 residues. CDR1 KGHSH and CDR2 LQKENI come from the germline V gene. Written as DNA, the CDR3 is TGTGCCAGCTCACGGGACAGGGTGCCTCCCTACGAGCAGTACTTC. It translates to CASSRDRVPPYEQYF.

The V and J genes are TRBV10-2 and TRBJ2-5; D may be TRBD1 (5 bases). Germline V gene lookup returns CDR1 WSHSY and CDR2 SAAADI. The CDR3 loop spans 15 amino acids. Trimming pared 3 bases from V and 4 bases from J, leaving 15 bases between. The CDR3: CASSDTGPLGETQYF. DNA for the CDR3: TGCGCCAGCAGTGACACAGGTCCCTTGGGAGAGACCCAGTACTTC.

This chain uses TRBV6-1 with TRBJ1-3; 8 nucleotides match TRBD1. Germline CDR1 reads MNHNS; CDR2 reads SASEGT. J gave up 1 base and V 4 bases, and 3 bases lay outside the gene matches. This CDR3 region has 15 residues. This chain's CDR3 is CASSADRGSGNTIYF. The CDR3 DNA sequence: TGTGCCAGCAGTGCTGACAGGGGATCTGGAAACACCATATATTTT.

This chain joins TRBV27 and TRBJ1-2, with TRBD1 as a possible D gene (5 bases). This CDR3 has 15 amino acids. Germline CDR1 and CDR2: MNHEY and SMNVEV (reference sequence). Trimming left V 3 bases short and J 4 bases short, with 15 bases between. As DNA, the CDR3 is TGTGCCAGCAGTTTGCGATTTGGGGGTGGCTATGGCTACACCTTC. Amino acid sequence: CASSLRFGGGYGYTF.

The chain recombines TRBV2 with TRBJ1-1; D may be TRBD1 (6 bases). This CDR3 is built from 13 residues. V lost 6 bases and J 1 base, leaving 9 bases between the germline ends. The germline gives CDR1 SNHLY, CDR2 FYNNEI. CDR3: CASRLGQNTEAFF. CDR3 sequence (DNA): TGTGCCAGCAGGCTGGGACAGAACACTGAAGCTTTCTTT.

CDR3 residues: CASSLAGGLGQPQHF. Here the CDR3 DNA reads TGCGCCAGCAGCTTGGCCGGGGGCCTTGGTCAGCCCCAGCATTTT. The rearrangement uses TRBV5-1 and TRBJ1-5, with a weak D call TRBD1 (6 bases). This CDR3 has 15 amino acids. Trimming took 0 bases from V and 6 from J, leaving 13 bases between them. Looked up from germline, CDR1 is SGHRS and CDR2 is YFSETQ.

This rearrangement joins TRBV30 to TRBJ1-5, with D tentatively TRBD1 (6 bases). There are 15 residues in the CDR3. The V gene lost 0 bases and the J gene lost 7 bases, with 16 bases spanning the gap. From germline, CDR1 is GTSNPN and CDR2 SVGIG (reference sequence). As DNA, the CDR3 is TGTGCCTGGAGTGTCGACAGGATTGCTGGACAGCCCCAGCATTTT. Its translation is CAWSVDRIAGQPQHF.

This rearrangement joins TRBV2 to TRBJ1-4; D is possibly TRBD1 (6 bases). This CDR3 is 14 amino acids long. The germline CDR1 and CDR2 sequences are SNHLY and FYNNEI. V was shortened by 5 bases and J by 5 bases, with 12 bases between the two germline ends. This CDR3 reads CASSKQGTNEKLFF. CDR3 sequence (DNA): TGTGCCAGCAGTAAACAGGGAACCAATGAAAAACTGTTTTTT.

The rearrangement links TRBV7-3 to TRBJ2-2, with 7 bases lining up with TRBD2. This CDR3 spans 17 amino acids. Germline V gene sequence: CDR1 SGHTA, CDR2 FQGTGA. The junction had 11 bases not matched to a gene; V was cut back by 4 bases and J by 3 bases. The DNA for the CDR3 is TGTGCCAGCAGCTCCCCTCGGGGAGGGTTGGACACCGGGGAGCTGTTTTTT. It translates to CASSSPRGGLDTGELFF.